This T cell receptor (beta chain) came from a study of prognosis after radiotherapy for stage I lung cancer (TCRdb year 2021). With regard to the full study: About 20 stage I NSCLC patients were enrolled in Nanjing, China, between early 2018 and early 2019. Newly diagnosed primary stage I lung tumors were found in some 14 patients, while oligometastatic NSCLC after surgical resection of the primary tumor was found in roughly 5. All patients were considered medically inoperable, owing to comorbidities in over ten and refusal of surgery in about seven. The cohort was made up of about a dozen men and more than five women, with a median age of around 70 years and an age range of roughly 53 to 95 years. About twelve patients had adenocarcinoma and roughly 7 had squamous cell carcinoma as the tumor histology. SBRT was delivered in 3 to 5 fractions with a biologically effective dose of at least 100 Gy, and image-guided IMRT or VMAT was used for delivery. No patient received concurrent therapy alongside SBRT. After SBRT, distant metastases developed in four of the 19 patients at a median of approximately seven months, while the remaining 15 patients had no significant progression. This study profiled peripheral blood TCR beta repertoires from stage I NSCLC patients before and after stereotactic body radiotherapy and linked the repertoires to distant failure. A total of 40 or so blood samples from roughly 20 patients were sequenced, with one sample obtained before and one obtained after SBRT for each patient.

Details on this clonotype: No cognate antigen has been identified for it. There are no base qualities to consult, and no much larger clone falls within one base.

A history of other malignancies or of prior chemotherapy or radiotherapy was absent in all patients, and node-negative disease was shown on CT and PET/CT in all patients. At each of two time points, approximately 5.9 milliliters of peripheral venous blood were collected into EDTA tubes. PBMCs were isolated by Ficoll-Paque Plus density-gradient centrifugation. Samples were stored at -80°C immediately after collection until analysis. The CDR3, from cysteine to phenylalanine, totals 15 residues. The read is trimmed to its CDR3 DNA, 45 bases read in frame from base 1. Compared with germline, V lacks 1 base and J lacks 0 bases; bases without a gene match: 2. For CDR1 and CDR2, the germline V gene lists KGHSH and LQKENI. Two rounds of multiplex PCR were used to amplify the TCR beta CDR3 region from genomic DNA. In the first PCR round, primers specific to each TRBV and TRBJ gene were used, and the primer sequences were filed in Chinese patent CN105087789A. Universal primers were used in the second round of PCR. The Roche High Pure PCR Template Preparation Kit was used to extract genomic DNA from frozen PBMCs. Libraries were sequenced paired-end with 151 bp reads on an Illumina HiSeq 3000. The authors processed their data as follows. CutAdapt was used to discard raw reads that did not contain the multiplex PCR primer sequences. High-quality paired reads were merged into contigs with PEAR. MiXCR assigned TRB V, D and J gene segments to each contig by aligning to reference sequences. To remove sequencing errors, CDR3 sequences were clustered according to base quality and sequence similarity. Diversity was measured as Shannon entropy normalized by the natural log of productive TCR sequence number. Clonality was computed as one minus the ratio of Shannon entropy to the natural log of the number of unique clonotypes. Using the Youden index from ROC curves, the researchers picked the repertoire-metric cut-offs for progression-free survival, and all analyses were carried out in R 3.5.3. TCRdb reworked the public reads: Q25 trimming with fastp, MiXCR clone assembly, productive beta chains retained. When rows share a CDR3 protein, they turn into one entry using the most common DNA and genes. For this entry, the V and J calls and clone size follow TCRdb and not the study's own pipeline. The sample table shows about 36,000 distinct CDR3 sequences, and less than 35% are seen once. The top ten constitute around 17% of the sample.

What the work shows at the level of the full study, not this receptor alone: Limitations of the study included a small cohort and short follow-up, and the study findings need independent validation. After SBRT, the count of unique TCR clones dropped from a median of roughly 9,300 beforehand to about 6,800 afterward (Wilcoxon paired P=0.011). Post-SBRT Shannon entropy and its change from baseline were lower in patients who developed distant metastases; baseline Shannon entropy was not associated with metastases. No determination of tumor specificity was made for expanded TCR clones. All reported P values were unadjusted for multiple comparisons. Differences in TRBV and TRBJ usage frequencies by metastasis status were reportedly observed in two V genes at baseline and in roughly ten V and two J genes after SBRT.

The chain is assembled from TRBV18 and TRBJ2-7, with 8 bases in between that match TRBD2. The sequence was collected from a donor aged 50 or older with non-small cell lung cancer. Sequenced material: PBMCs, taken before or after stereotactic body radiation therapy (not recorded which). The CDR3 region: CASSPRGTSSYEQYF. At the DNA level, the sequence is TGTGCCAGCTCACCACGAGGGACTAGCTCCTACGAGCAGTACTTC.